This T cell receptor beta chain was obtained from a study of response to subunit inactivated influenza vaccine. The study, taken as a whole, reports: The authors put forward the suggestion that each seasonal influenza vaccination may bring in only a limited number of new T cells.

TCRdb re-analysed the RT-PCR reads in MiXCR, keeping a single row per CDR3 protein. The data contain more than 550,000 distinct CDR3 sequences, approximately 12% of them seen just once; the ten biggest clones take up 10%. The table lists this clonotype with a few counts. What it binds is not known. The V and J ends lost 2 bases and 0 bases, in that order; junction bases with no gene match: 2. In germline, CDR1 is DFQATT, CDR2 SNEGSKA (reference sequence). This CDR3 spans 14 amino acids. This receptor was taken from a man aged 50 or older who received an inactivated influenza vaccine. The chain joins TRBV20-1 to TRBJ2-3; 7 nucleotides line up with TRBD1. The sample in question was PBMCs from blood, obtained on the day of vaccination. This CDR3 reads CSARKGASTDTQYF. DNA for the CDR3: TGCAGTGCTAGAAAGGGGGCAAGCACAGATACGCAGTATTTT.